A selection of T cell receptor beta chains follows, all from one sample in a study of T cells in Graves' hyperthyroidism and ophthalmopathy. Via MiXCR, TCRdb re-called the multiplex PCR reads, giving one row per CDR3 protein. The repertoire includes 300,000 to 450,000 distinct CDR3 sequences, approximately 15% of them detected once, and 25% to 35% sits in the top ten. The sample comprised blood. The source of these receptors is a young woman with Graves' hyperthyroidism that later progressed to Graves' ophthalmopathy. The CDR3 runs from the conserved cysteine through the conserved F or W. Each record gives: D gene, J gene, clone size, V gene, CDR3 protein, CDR3 DNA. The D gene is left open where the match is weak. Clone size is not always given. Where it is, it says once, few, many or a class for expanded clones.

.,TRBJ2-1,few,TRBV20-1,CTPEGPSGREQFF,TGCACCCCGGAGGGACCAAGCGGCCGTGAGCAGTTCTTC
TRBD2,TRBJ2-5,many,TRBV3-1,CASSQGLAGGSQETQYF,TGTGCCAGCAGCCAAGGACTAGCGGGAGGGTCCCAAGAGACCCAGTACTTC
.,TRBJ1-2,many,TRBV15,CATSLGDLGYTF,TGTGCCACCAGTCTAGGGGACCTAGGCTACACCTTC
TRBD2,TRBJ2-1,.,TRBV9,CASSVEGSGRASEQFF,TGTGCCAGCAGCGTAGAAGGGAGCGGGAGGGCTAGTGAGCAGTTCTTC
.,TRBJ1-1,many,TRBV11-2,CASSLSQRQFYTEAFF,TGTGCCAGCAGCTTATCACAACGACAGTTTTACACTGAAGCTTTCTTT
.,TRBJ2-2,.,TRBV24-1,CATSDWGDSRGGELFF,TGTGCCACCAGTGATTGGGGGGACTCTCGAGGCGGGGAGCTGTTTTTT
.,TRBJ1-2,.,TRBV11-3,CASLAEGSYGYTF,TGTGCCAGCCTCGCGGAGGGCTCCTATGGCTACACCTTC
.,TRBJ2-7,many,TRBV28,CASSPIEKYEQYF,TGTGCCAGCAGTCCGATAGAAAAATACGAGCAGTACTTC
TRBD1,TRBJ2-1,few,TRBV4-1,CASSRDRGGSNEQFF,TGCGCCAGCAGCCGCGACAGGGGGGGTTCCAATGAGCAGTTCTTC
TRBD1,TRBJ1-5,many,TRBV28,CASSSPDRGGGSQPQHF,TGTGCCAGCAGTTCCCCGGACAGGGGAGGAGGTTCTCAGCCCCAGCATTTT
TRBD2,TRBJ2-7,.,TRBV5-1,CASSLGLDRTSGSYEQYF,TGCGCCAGCAGCTTAGGACTCGATAGGACTAGCGGCTCCTACGAGCAGTACTTC
.,TRBJ2-2,many,TRBV28,CASSFPSGGELFF,TGTGCCAGCAGTTTCCCTTCCGGCGGGGAGCTGTTTTTT
.,TRBJ2-2,few,TRBV11-2,CASSLFASSGELFF,TGTGCCAGCAGCTTATTCGCCTCCAGCGGGGAGCTGTTTTTT
TRBD1,TRBJ2-5,.,TRBV28,CASGRGGTQYF,TGTGCCAGCGGCCGAGGGGGCACCCAGTACTTC
.,TRBJ2-2,.,TRBV20-1,CSAGATGPTGELFF,TGCAGTGCTGGTGCAACAGGGCCCACCGGGGAGCTGTTTTTT
.,TRBJ1-2,many,TRBV2,CASSERGSNYGYTF,TGTGCCAGCAGTGAAAGGGGGTCTAACTATGGCTACACCTTC
.,TRBJ2-2,few,TRBV24-1,CATGSLWENTGELFF,TGTGCCACCGGATCCCTGTGGGAAAACACCGGGGAGCTGTTTTTC
.,TRBJ2-7,few,TRBV20-1,CSALAFYEQYF,TGCAGTGCCCTGGCTTTCTACGAGCAGTACTTC
TRBD1,TRBJ2-7,many,TRBV24-1,CATSDSTGTGGRQYF,TGTGCCACCAGTGATTCCACCGGGACAGGGGGCCGACAGTACTTC
TRBD2,TRBJ2-1,many,TRBV6-2/TRBV6-3,CASSYGGEFSYNEQFF,TGTGCCAGCAGTTATGGGGGGGAGTTCTCCTACAATGAGCAGTTCTTC
TRBD1,TRBJ1-1,.,TRBV18,CASSPRRFGTGAEGTEAFF,TGTGCCAGCTCACCACGTCGATTCGGGACAGGGGCGGAGGGGACTGAAGCTTTCTTT
.,TRBJ1-1,few,TRBV7-9,CASSLSRGSLSWTEAFF,TGTGCCAGCAGCTTAAGCAGGGGATCCCTTAGCTGGACTGAAGCTTTCTTT
TRBD1,TRBJ2-1,.,TRBV20-1,CSARAQGEEFF,TGCAGTGCTAGAGCTCAGGGGGAAGAGTTCTTC
.,TRBJ2-1,many,TRBV5-1,CASSFIPGPYNEQFF,TGCGCCAGCAGCTTCATACCGGGACCGTACAATGAGCAGTTCTTC
.,TRBJ2-5,many,TRBV2,CASGGRDEGETQYF,TGTGCCAGCGGGGGGCGGGACGAGGGAGAGACCCAGTACTTC
TRBD1,TRBJ1-5,many,TRBV7-2,CASSPPGQGMNQPQHF,TGTGCCAGCAGCCCCCCCGGACAGGGGATGAATCAGCCCCAGCATTTT
.,TRBJ1-1,few,TRBV10-3,CATLNGVTEAFF,TGTGCCACCCTAAATGGGGTCACTGAAGCTTTCTTT
.,TRBJ1-1,few,TRBV6-2/TRBV6-3,CASSFQPRKAFF,TGTGCCAGCAGTTTCCAGCCCAGGAAAGCTTTCTTT
.,TRBJ2-1,many,TRBV7-8,CASSLDARNEQFF,TGTGCCAGCAGCTTAGACGCCCGCAATGAGCAGTTCTTC
TRBD1,TRBJ1-1,.,TRBV29-1,CSAGDSGNTEAFF,TGCAGCGCCGGGGACAGTGGGAACACTGAAGCTTTCTTT
TRBD1,TRBJ1-2,.,TRBV30,CAWRSQGAGGYTF,TGTGCCTGGAGGAGTCAGGGGGCGGGTGGCTACACCTTC
.,TRBJ2-7,few,TRBV6-1,CASSGNPWDNSYEQYF,TGTGCCAGCAGTGGAAACCCTTGGGACAACTCCTACGAGCAGTACTTC
.,TRBJ1-1,many,TRBV7-8,CASSQYAAHTGATEAFF,TGTGCCAGCAGCCAATACGCGGCCCATACGGGTGCCACTGAAGCTTTCTTT
.,TRBJ1-1,.,TRBV15,CATSRDRAHREMNTEAFF,TGTGCCACCAGCAGAGATCGAGCGCACAGGGAGATGAACACTGAAGCTTTCTTT
.,TRBJ2-1,many,TRBV6-6,CASSYGQGIYNEQFF,TGTGCCAGCAGTTACGGGCAGGGGATATACAATGAGCAGTTCTTC
.,TRBJ2-3,many,TRBV6-6,CASRLLTDTQYF,TGTGCCAGCAGATTACTCACAGATACGCAGTATTTT
.,TRBJ1-5,.,TRBV11-2,CASSLGGRDGSPYSNQPQHF,TGTGCCAGCAGCTTAGGAGGCAGGGATGGCTCTCCGTATAGCAATCAGCCCCAGCATTTT
TRBD1,TRBJ2-3,once,TRBV9,CASSVRTGGTSTDTQYF,TGTGCCAGCAGCGTCCGGACAGGGGGTACTAGCACAGATACGCAGTATTTT
.,TRBJ1-2,.,TRBV4-1,CASSQLSVDRKSGYTF,TGCGCCAGCAGCCAACTAAGTGTGGACAGAAAGAGTGGCTACACCTTC
TRBD1,TRBJ1-1,many,TRBV27,CASNRQGPNTEAFF,TGTGCCAGCAACCGACAGGGACCGAACACTGAAGCTTTCTTT
.,TRBJ2-1,many,TRBV28,CASSFSGYNEQFF,TGTGCCAGCAGTTTTAGCGGATACAATGAGCAGTTCTTC
.,TRBJ1-2,few,TRBV20-1,CSARDSGQGIYYGYTF,TGCAGTGCTAGAGATTCTGGGCAGGGCATCTACTATGGCTACACCTTC
.,TRBJ2-3,.,TRBV10-3,CAISEDTSIDTQYF,TGTGCCATCAGTGAGGATACTAGCATAGATACGCAGTATTTT
TRBD2,TRBJ2-3,many,TRBV7-2,CASSRTSGRSPDTQYF,TGTGCCAGCAGCAGGACTAGCGGGAGAAGTCCAGATACGCAGTATTTT
TRBD2,TRBJ2-7,many,TRBV3-1,CASSQAPLRGGYEQYF,TGTGCCAGCAGCCAAGCCCCCCTGCGGGGGGGCTACGAGCAGTACTTC
.,TRBJ1-3,many,TRBV12-3/TRBV12-4,CASSLLGIGNTIYF,TGTGCCAGCAGCCTTCTGGGAATAGGAAACACCATATATTTT
.,TRBJ1-2,.,TRBV19,CASSPRGRAPYYGYTF,TGTGCCAGTAGTCCTCGGGGCAGGGCACCTTACTATGGCTACACCTTC
.,TRBJ1-2,few,TRBV25-1,CASSESAGRQGYTF,TGTGCCAGCAGTGAATCGGCTGGCAGACAAGGCTACACCTTC
.,TRBJ1-2,many,TRBV28,CATRPGPGDGYTF,TGTGCCACCCGTCCGGGACCTGGGGACGGCTACACCTTC
.,TRBJ2-5,few,TRBV7-9,CASSYGMKETQYF,TGTGCCAGCAGCTATGGAATGAAAGAGACCCAGTACTTC
.,TRBJ2-7,many,TRBV15,CATSTYGAEQYF,TGTGCCACCAGCACGTATGGAGCCGAGCAGTACTTC
TRBD2,TRBJ2-1,many,TRBV5-5,CASSLSSGYNEQFF,TGTGCCAGCAGCTTATCTAGCGGGTACAATGAGCAGTTCTTC
TRBD2,TRBJ2-1,many,TRBV5-1,CASSLRLAGGWGEQFF,TGCGCCAGCAGCCTCCGACTAGCGGGGGGCTGGGGTGAGCAGTTCTTC
TRBD2,TRBJ2-4,few,TRBV2,CASSVAGGLMDIQYF,TGTGCCAGCAGTGTAGCGGGAGGGCTAATGGACATTCAGTACTTC
.,TRBJ2-1,few,TRBV3-1,CASSHTGTRTSYNEQFF,TGTGCCAGCAGTCATACCGGAACTAGAACCTCCTACAATGAGCAGTTCTTC
.,TRBJ1-1,many,TRBV28,CASSLYVRTNTEAFF,TGTGCCAGCAGTTTATATGTCAGAACTAACACTGAAGCTTTCTTT
.,TRBJ2-6,many,TRBV18,CASSPYVSGANVLTF,TGTGCCAGCTCACCGTATGTCTCTGGGGCCAACGTCCTGACTTTC